These T cell receptor beta chains were read from a single sample in a study of T cells in Graves' hyperthyroidism and ophthalmopathy. TCRdb redid the calling of the multiplex PCR reads with MiXCR, one entry per CDR3 protein. Of 250,000 to 300,000 distinct CDR3 sequences listed, about 15% are singletons. Material: blood. The receptors shown here come from a woman aged 40 to 49 with Graves' hyperthyroidism that later progressed to Graves' ophthalmopathy. Each CDR3 is given with its conserved first and last residue. Only some rows state a clone size, as once, few, many or a class for expanded clones.

abundance | j_gene | v_gene | CDR3aa
. | TRBJ1-6 | TRBV12-3/TRBV12-4 | CASSFVSTGDRTDASPLHF
many | TRBJ2-1 | TRBV2 | CASNSNGLGDYNEQFF
many | TRBJ2-2 | TRBV6-2/TRBV6-3 | CASSYLGGAKDTGELFF
once | TRBJ2-7 | TRBV20-1 | CSARAGSGTSHSYEQYF
. | TRBJ2-1 | TRBV14 | CASSQVSYGGRVPIQFF
many | TRBJ2-5 | TRBV30 | CAWGTPGQLAGTQETQYF
many | TRBJ2-6 | TRBV5-8 | CASSLWRPGANVLTF
many | TRBJ1-1 | TRBV6-5 | CASSYPDRARGTEAFF
. | TRBJ1-6 | TRBV5-5 | CASSLGDSGALHF
many | TRBJ2-7 | TRBV18 | CASSPGQSYEQYF
few | TRBJ2-2 | TRBV7-9 | CASSSVRTGPNTGELFF
many | TRBJ2-1 | TRBV20-1 | CSARGTSGSNEQFF
many | TRBJ1-6 | TRBV7-3 | CASSPSQDSPLHF
many | TRBJ2-4 | TRBV2 | CASSVSGSDLAKNIQYF
many | TRBJ2-1 | TRBV19 | CASTLVGMTNEQFF
many | TRBJ2-1 | TRBV13 | CASSPGTGEFDEQFF
many | TRBJ2-1 | TRBV20-1 | CSATHPSGNSRYNEQFF
many | TRBJ2-7 | TRBV28 | CASSFGLADLYEQYF
many | TRBJ1-2 | TRBV30 | CVSDLQGSRGYTF
few | TRBJ2-7 | TRBV27 | CASSNSGTNYEQYF
many | TRBJ2-2 | TRBV10-3 | CAIRRTENTGELFF
many | TRBJ2-3 | TRBV28 | CASSPPGLAGGAQYF
few | TRBJ2-2 | TRBV9 | CASSDSDPANTGELFF
many | TRBJ1-5 | TRBV7-8 | CASSLQGRNQPQHF
many | TRBJ1-1 | TRBV6-1 | CASSNPEDRGHGFF
many | TRBJ2-1 | TRBV3-1 | CASSQQGGTYNEQFF
. | TRBJ2-1 | TRBV24-1 | CATSDEGGTFFNEQFF
many | TRBJ2-7 | TRBV5-1 | CASSFLTWASYEQYF
. | TRBJ2-1 | TRBV7-9 | CASSLVAGGWNEQFF
many | TRBJ2-1 | TRBV11-2 | CASSLLEWREVHNEQFF
many | TRBJ2-1 | TRBV7-9 | CASSLTGLSYNEQFF
many | TRBJ1-6 | TRBV30 | CAWRRDDSPLHF
. | TRBJ1-5 | TRBV9 | CASSSGGLSNQPQHF
many | TRBJ1-2 | TRBV20-1 | CSARDTRYGYTF
many | TRBJ2-3 | TRBV3-1 | CASSRDTTTDTQYF
many | TRBJ2-5 | TRBV20-1 | CSARGRVTEWETQYF
. | TRBJ2-7 | TRBV20-1 | CSARPSTILYEQYF
many | TRBJ2-2 | TRBV6-1 | CASRGGLTGELFF
few | TRBJ1-4 | TRBV6-1 | CASFRIQATNEKLFF
few | TRBJ2-4 | TRBV9 | CASSVGGPKNIQYF
many | TRBJ2-5 | TRBV6-5 | CASSYSSRGETQYF
. | TRBJ2-1 | TRBV18 | CASSPSVGGGNEQFF
many | TRBJ1-3 | TRBV12-3/TRBV12-4 | CASSLTGGNTIYF
many | TRBJ2-1 | TRBV12-3/TRBV12-4 | CASRGQGLNNEQFF
many | TRBJ2-5 | TRBV28 | CASSNGQGLGETQYF
many | TRBJ2-5 | TRBV18 | CASSPTVGETQYF
many | TRBJ1-5 | TRBV2 | CASTIGGGGQPQHF
many | TRBJ1-2 | TRBV27 | CASSLKQNYGYTF
. | TRBJ2-2 | TRBV7-9 | CASSPYSPGVGSGELFF